These 2 T cell receptor beta chains originate from one sample sequenced in a study of lymphopenia after photon versus proton radiotherapy. Some clones are missing from TCRdb's copy, which holds only in-frame ones; the method was immunoSEQ multiplex PCR. The sample holds some 20,000 clones; under 95% are singletons and the top ten take around 6.5%. The starting material was peripheral blood, obtained from a patient treated with photon-based radiotherapy. The receptor source for this set is a man in his 60s with pancreatic cancer.

The count of this clone is one. V is TRBV25-1 and J is TRBJ1-4, with 7 bases matching TRBD1. V was clipped by 3 bases and J by 7 bases; unmatched bases: 5. The germline V gene encodes CDR1 MGHDK and CDR2 SYGVNS. The CDR3 runs 14 residues. CDR3 in amino acids: CASSETGYGEKLFF. The CDR3 coding sequence is TGTGCCAGCAGTGAGACAGGGTACGGTGAAAAACTGTTTTTT.

The gene calls are TRBV19 and TRBJ2-7; 8 nucleotides agree with TRBD1. In germline, CDR1 is LNHDA, CDR2 SQIVND (reference sequence). The CDR3 covers 16 residues. V shed 3 bases and J 4 bases; nucleotides not matched to a gene: 11. CDR3 region: CASSIHRGASGYEQYF. Written as DNA, the CDR3 is TGTGCCAGTAGTATCCACAGGGGGGCCTCCGGATACGAGCAGTACTTC.